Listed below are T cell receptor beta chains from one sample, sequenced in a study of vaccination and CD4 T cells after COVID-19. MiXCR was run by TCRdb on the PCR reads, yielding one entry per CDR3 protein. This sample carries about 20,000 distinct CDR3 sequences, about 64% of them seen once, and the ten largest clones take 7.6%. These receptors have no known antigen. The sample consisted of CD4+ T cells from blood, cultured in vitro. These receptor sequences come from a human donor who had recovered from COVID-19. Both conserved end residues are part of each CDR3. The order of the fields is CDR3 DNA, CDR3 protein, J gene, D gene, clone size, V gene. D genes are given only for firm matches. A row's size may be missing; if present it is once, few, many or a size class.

DNA: TGTGCCGCCCCAATCCGGGAGACCCAGTACTTC
CDR3: CAAPIRETQYF
J: TRBJ2-5
D: .
size: .
V: TRBV24-1

DNA: TGTGCCAGCAGCCGTAAGGGGGAGGGCTCCTACGAGCAGTACTTC
CDR3: CASSRKGEGSYEQYF
J: TRBJ2-7
D: .
size: .
V: TRBV12-3/TRBV12-4

DNA: TGTGCCAGCAGGACCGCGGGACAGCTTACCTACGAGCAGTACTTC
CDR3: CASRTAGQLTYEQYF
J: TRBJ2-7
D: .
size: .
V: TRBV6-1

DNA: TGCAGTGCCGGAAACATTCACGCGAGCTCCTATAATTCACCCCTCCACTTT
CDR3: CSAGNIHASSYNSPLHF
J: TRBJ1-6
D: .
size: once
V: TRBV20-1

DNA: TGCAGTGCTATGCGGACAGGACGAAACTATGGCTACACCTTC
CDR3: CSAMRTGRNYGYTF
J: TRBJ1-2
D: TRBD1
size: .
V: TRBV20-1

DNA: TGTGCCAGCAGCTTTAAGAACACTGAAGCTTTCTTT
CDR3: CASSFKNTEAFF
J: TRBJ1-1
D: .
size: .
V: TRBV7-3

DNA: TGTGCCAGCAGCTTAACTTGGGGGCTGAGCACCGGGGAGCTGTTTTTT
CDR3: CASSLTWGLSTGELFF
J: TRBJ2-2
D: .
size: few
V: TRBV7-2

DNA: TGTGCCAGCAGCTTTCTGGACAGGGCCTACGAGCAGTACTTC
CDR3: CASSFLDRAYEQYF
J: TRBJ2-7
D: TRBD1
size: few
V: TRBV5-6

DNA: TGTGCCAGCATCGCCCGCGGGAGCGGGTACAATGAGCAGTTCTTC
CDR3: CASIARGSGYNEQFF
J: TRBJ2-1
D: TRBD2
size: .
V: TRBV27

DNA: TGCAGTGCCCAATATTTGGGGGCGGCAGATTCACCCCTCCACTTT
CDR3: CSAQYLGAADSPLHF
J: TRBJ1-6
D: .
size: .
V: TRBV20-1